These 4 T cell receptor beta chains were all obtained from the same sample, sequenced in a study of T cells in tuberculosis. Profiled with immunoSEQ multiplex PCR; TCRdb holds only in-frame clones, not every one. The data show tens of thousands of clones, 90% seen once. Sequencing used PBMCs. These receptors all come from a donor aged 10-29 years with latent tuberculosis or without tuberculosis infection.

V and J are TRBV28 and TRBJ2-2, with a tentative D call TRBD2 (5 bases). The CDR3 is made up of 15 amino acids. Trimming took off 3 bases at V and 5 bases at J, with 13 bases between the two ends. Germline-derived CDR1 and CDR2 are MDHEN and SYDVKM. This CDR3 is CASSLAGRTTGELFF. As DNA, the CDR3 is TGTGCCAGCAGTTTGGCGGGTCGAACAACCGGGGAGCTGTTTTTT.

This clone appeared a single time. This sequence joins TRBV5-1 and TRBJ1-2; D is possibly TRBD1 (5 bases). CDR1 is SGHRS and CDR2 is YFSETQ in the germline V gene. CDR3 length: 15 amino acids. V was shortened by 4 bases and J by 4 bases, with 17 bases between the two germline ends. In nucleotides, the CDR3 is TGCGCCAGCAGCCCAGCCAGCGGGACCTCCTATGGCTACACCTTC. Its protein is CASSPASGTSYGYTF.

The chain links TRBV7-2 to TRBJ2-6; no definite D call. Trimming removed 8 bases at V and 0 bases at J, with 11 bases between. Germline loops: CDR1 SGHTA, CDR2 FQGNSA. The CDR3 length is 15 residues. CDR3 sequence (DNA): TGTGCCAGCGGATTCGGAGACTCTGGGGCCAACGTCCTGACTTTC. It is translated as CASGFGDSGANVLTF.

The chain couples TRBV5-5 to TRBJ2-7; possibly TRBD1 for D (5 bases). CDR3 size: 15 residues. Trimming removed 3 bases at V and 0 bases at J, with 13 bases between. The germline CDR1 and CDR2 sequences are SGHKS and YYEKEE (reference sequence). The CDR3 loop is CASSSDSVSSYEQYF. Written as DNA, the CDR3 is TGTGCCAGCAGCTCCGACAGTGTTAGCTCCTACGAGCAGTACTTC.